The 8 T cell receptor beta chains in this list originate from one sample, sequenced in a study of cytomegalovirus exposure and HLA in healthy donors. Primers: 60 Vbeta forward and 13 Jbeta reverse. Profiled with immunoSEQ multiplex PCR; TCRdb holds only in-frame clones, not every one. The repertoire includes approximately 140,000 clones, roughly 79% of them detected once, and 1.8% sits in the top ten. Specimen: PBMCs. Receptor source: a woman aged 40 to 50 in good health and CMV-seronegative.

The chain joins TRBV4-2 to TRBJ2-2; D perhaps matches TRBD1 (6 bases). The germline V and J ends were trimmed by 4 bases and 6 bases, with 18 bases remaining between them. CDR1 is LGHNA and CDR2 is YNFKEQ in the germline V gene. The CDR3 loop spans 16 amino acids. Here the CDR3 DNA reads TGTGCCAGCAGCCCCAAACAGGGTCCCCTCGCCGGGGAGCTGTTTTTT. This sequence encodes CASSPKQGPLAGELFF.

This clone was counted once. The V gene is TRBV6-6, the J gene TRBJ1-1; 7 bases align to TRBD1. The J segment lost 6 bases and the V segment lost 3 bases, leaving 1 base of the junction unmatched. CDR3 length equals 12 residues. The germline V gene encodes CDR1 MNHNY and CDR2 SVGAGI (reference sequence). The CDR3 loop reads CASSYTGAEAFF. CDR3 DNA: TGTGCCAGCAGTTATACAGGGGCTGAAGCTTTCTTT.

This clone was detected a few times. The chain links TRBV2 to TRBJ2-1; 7 nucleotides match TRBD2. Germline V gene sequence: CDR1 SNHLY, CDR2 FYNNEI. There are 14 residues in the CDR3. V was clipped by 8 bases and J by 5 bases; unmatched bases: 9. The DNA for the CDR3 is TGTGCCAGCTTGGGTGGGAGGGCGAACAATGAGCAGTTCTTC. Residues: CASLGGRANNEQFF. Using reference TRBV2 and TRBJ2-1 for the parts outside the CDR3, the full variable domain is EPEVTQTPSHQVTQMGQEVILRCVPISNHLYFYWYRQILGQKVEFLVSFYNNEISEKSEIFDDQFSVERPDGSNFTLKIRSTKLEDSAMYFCASLGGRANNEQFFGPGTRLTVL.

The V and J genes are TRBV7-2 and TRBJ2-5; the match to TRBD2 covers 10 bases. This CDR3 has 17 amino acids. The junction had 12 bases not matched to a gene; V was cut back by 3 bases and J by 5 bases. Looked up from germline, CDR1 is SGHTA and CDR2 is FQGNSA. In nucleotides, the CDR3 is TGTGCCAGCAGCTTTCCCCCGCTGCTAGCGGGAGCGGAGACCCAGTACTTC. Translated: CASSFPPLLAGAETQYF.

The CDR3 nucleotides are TGTGCCAGCAGCTCCTCATACAGACTAGCGGGACCCAAGGAGACCCAGTACTTC. Protein sequence: CASSSSYRLAGPKETQYF. The chain recombines TRBV11-3 with TRBJ2-5, with 11 bases aligning to TRBD2. The CDR3 covers 18 residues. Trimming removed 4 bases from V and 5 bases from J; junction bases left unmatched: 15. Per germline, CDR1 SGHNT and CDR2 YENEEA.

This clone occurred once. The CDR3, as DNA: TGTGCCAGCAGTCCGCCGACTAGCGGGAGGGCCTACGAGCAGTACTTC. This encodes CASSPPTSGRAYEQYF. This chain uses TRBV27 with TRBJ2-7, with 14 bases aligning to TRBD2. This CDR3 has 16 residues. Germline CDR1 is MNHEY and CDR2 is SMNVEV (reference sequence). Trimming took 5 bases from V and 2 from J; bases not matched to a gene: 5.

V usage is TRBV2 and J usage is TRBJ2-7; D remains unclear. The CDR3 sequence is 13 residues long. Trimming stripped 7 bases from V and 3 bases from J, with 13 bases between. The germline V gene encodes CDR1 SNHLY and CDR2 FYNNEI. The CDR3 is CASKPPRLYEQYF. For the CDR3, the DNA is TGTGCCAGCAAACCTCCGAGACTCTACGAGCAGTACTTC.

Notes on this clone: One junction end does not reproduce the germline sequence, and a read error may be involved. This CDR3 is also generated by other DNA sequences in the sample. The genes are TRBV7-2 and TRBJ1-3; 7 bases agree with TRBD1. The CDR3 runs 15 residues. The germline gives CDR1 SGHTA, CDR2 FQGNSA. For the CDR3, the DNA is TGTGCCAGCAGCTTTGGGACAGATAGAGGAAACACTATATATTTT. Amino acid sequence: CASSFGTDRGNTIYF.